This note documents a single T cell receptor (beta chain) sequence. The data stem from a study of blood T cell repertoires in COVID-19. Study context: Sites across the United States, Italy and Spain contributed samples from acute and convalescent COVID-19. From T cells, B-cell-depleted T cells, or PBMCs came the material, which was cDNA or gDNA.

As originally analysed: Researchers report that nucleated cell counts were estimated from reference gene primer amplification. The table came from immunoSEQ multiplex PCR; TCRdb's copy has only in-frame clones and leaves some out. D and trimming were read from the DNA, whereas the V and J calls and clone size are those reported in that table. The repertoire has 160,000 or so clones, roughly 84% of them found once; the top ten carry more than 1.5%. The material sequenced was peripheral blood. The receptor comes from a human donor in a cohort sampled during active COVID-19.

This chain's CDR3 is CASSQGGTLLGYNSPLHF. The CDR3 nucleotides are TGCGCCAGCAGCCAAGGCGGGACCCTATTGGGCTATAATTCACCCCTCCACTTT. The J gene is TRBJ1-6, the V gene TRBV4-1; possibly TRBD1 for D (5 bases). Deletions cut 1 base from V and 3 bases from J, with 16 bases between. The CDR3 contains 18 residues. Germline-derived CDR1 and CDR2 are MGHRA and YSYEKL.